A single sample is the source of the 11 T cell receptor beta chains below, sequenced in a study of Ad26.COV2.S vaccination and SARS-CoV-2 variants. Here immunoSEQ multiplex PCR was the method, and the copy in TCRdb shows in-frame clones only, minus some. The repertoire holds around 300,000 clones, with about 88% as singletons. Treatment indicated: around 19 received Ad26.COV2.S at low or high dose, single or two shots; a few received placebo; per-sample allocation not given. Vaccine and placebo recipients were sampled on day 63 after the first injection. Sequencing was performed on peripheral blood, taken in a trial of Ad26.COV2.S vaccine versus placebo. The receptors shown here come from a person between 18 and 59 years old who received the Ad26.COV2.S COVID-19 vaccine or a placebo.

CDR3 amino acids: CASSPLPGSTGELFF. Written as DNA, the CDR3 is TGTGCCAGCTCACCACTTCCAGGGAGTACCGGGGAGCTGTTTTTT. This chain connects TRBV18 to TRBJ2-2; D may match TRBD1 or TRBD2 (5 bases each). CDR1 KGHSH and CDR2 LQKENI come from the germline V gene. The CDR3 is made up of 15 amino acids. Trimming took 1 base from V and 5 from J, leaving 11 bases between them. The full variable domain, completed using reference TRBV18 and TRBJ2-2, is NAGVMQNPRHLVRRRGQEARLRCSPMKGHSHVYWYRQLPEEGLKFMVYLQKENIIDESGMPKERFSAEFPKEGPSILRIQQVVRGDSAAYFCASSPLPGSTGELFFGEGSRLTVL.

The chain has TRBV12-3 or TRBV12-4 and TRBJ1-2; D is undetermined. CDR3 length: 13 amino acids. The V gene lost 5 bases and the J gene lost 8 bases, with 15 bases spanning the gap. The CDR3 bases are TGTGCCAGCAGTGGCCGGGATTTAAGGGGCTACACCTTC. It yields the protein CASSGRDLRGYTF.

The count of this clone is one. V usage is TRBV6-8 and J usage is TRBJ1-6; D remains ambiguous. Germline values: CDR1 MNHGY, CDR2 SAAAGT. This CDR3 has 12 amino acids. Deletions cut 5 bases from V and 7 bases from J, with 6 bases between. CDR3 amino acids: CASSRGNSPLHF. DNA of the CDR3: TGTGCCAGCAGTCGCGGAAATTCACCCCTCCACTTT.

The chain links TRBV5-1 to TRBJ2-1, with TRBD2 identical over 14 bases. The V segment lost 4 bases and the J segment 4 bases; nucleotides outside the gene matches: 7. Germline V gene data show CDR1 as SGHRS and CDR2 as YFSETQ. This CDR3 comprises 17 residues. The CDR3 DNA sequence: TGCGCCAGCAGCCTCGGGACTAGCGGGAGATCTTACAATGAGCAGTTCTTC. The encoded protein is CASSLGTSGRSYNEQFF.

The rearrangement links TRBV6-4 to TRBJ2-2; TRBD2 matches 9 bases. Per germline, CDR1 MRHNA and CDR2 SNTAGT. The J segment lost 3 bases and the V segment lost 3 bases, leaving 8 bases of the junction unmatched. There are 17 residues in the CDR3. CDR3 residues: CASSDGSGSQDTGELFF. DNA for the CDR3: TGTGCCAGCAGTGATGGTAGCGGGAGCCAGGACACCGGGGAGCTGTTTTTT.

The rearrangement links TRBV6-5 to TRBJ1-4, with a tentative D call TRBD1 (6 bases). The CDR3 runs to 15 residues. V was clipped by 1 base and J by 3 bases, with 9 bases between them. Looked up from germline, CDR1 is MNHEY and CDR2 is SVGAGI. CDR3 residues: CASSYLQGANEKLFF. Here the CDR3 DNA reads TGTGCCAGCAGTTACTTACAGGGAGCTAATGAAAAACTGTTTTTT.

The chain employs TRBV7-2 and TRBJ2-7; TRBD1 is a possible D gene (5 bases). Germline assignment: CDR1 SGHTA and CDR2 FQGNSA. CDR3 length: 14 amino acids. V lost 1 base and J lost 7, with 14 bases in between. The CDR3 spells CASSLGGQGWEQYF. In DNA, the CDR3 is TGTGCCAGCAGCTTAGGCGGCCAGGGTTGGGAGCAGTACTTC.

The chain combines TRBV25-1 with TRBJ1-2; D uncertain. In germline, CDR1 is MGHDK, CDR2 SYGVNS. Trimming took off 5 bases at V and 5 bases at J, with 15 bases between the two ends. The CDR3 length is 14 residues. The CDR3 DNA follows: TGTGCCAGCAGTCAAGGGTCCGGGTTTTATGGCTACACCTTC. Amino acid sequence: CASSQGSGFYGYTF.

The chain carries TRBV27 and TRBJ2-5, with a possible D match to TRBD2 (6 bases). The V and J ends lost 1 base and 5 bases respectively, with 14 bases between them. Germline assignment: CDR1 MNHEY and CDR2 SMNVEV (reference sequence). The CDR3 is 15 residues long. The CDR3 region is CASSLYGGYRETQYF. In DNA form, the CDR3 reads TGTGCCAGCAGTTTATATGGGGGGTACAGGGAGACCCAGTACTTC.

J is TRBJ2-1 and V is TRBV7-8; D is uncertain. CDR3 length: 14 amino acids. Germline CDR1 and CDR2: SGHVS and FQNEAQ. Trimming shortened V by 2 bases and J by 8 bases, and 13 bases separated the two germline ends. CDR3 in DNA: TGTGCCAGCAGCTTATATGCAGAAGTAGATGAGCAGTTCTTC. Its protein product is CASSLYAEVDEQFF.

The chain combines TRBV6-2 or TRBV6-3 with TRBJ1-5; D gene uncertain. The length of the CDR3 is 17 residues. V lost 0 bases, J lost 0 bases, and 12 bases lay in between. In germline, CDR1 is MNHEY, CDR2 SVGEGT. The CDR3 nucleotides read TGTGCCAGCAGTTACTCCATCGGCGGGGATAGCAATCAGCCCCAGCATTTT. Protein product: CASSYSIGGDSNQPQHF.